This TCR beta chain was identified in a study of T cell responses to AZD1222 COVID-19 vaccine. TCRdb's table, derived via immunoSEQ multiplex PCR, lists solely in-frame clones and lacks some. The sample includes about 120,000 clones, about 93% of them seen just once. Findings of the study overall: Among the donors, most were white British and more were female, and clonal diversity was possibly underestimated.

To note about this clone: Its cognate antigen is unknown.

V was clipped by 5 bases and J by 5 bases; unmatched bases: 9. The CDR3 extends over 17 amino acids. The germline V gene has CDR1 SGHRS and CDR2 YFSETQ. The specimen was peripheral blood, collected 28 days after the second dose of the MenACWY control vaccine. The sequence was collected from an adult who received the MenACWY meningococcal vaccine as a control. The genes are TRBV5-1 and TRBJ2-2; the match to TRBD2 covers 13 bases. The CDR3 DNA reads as TGCGCCAGCAGAGCCGGACTAGCGGGAGCTCGGACCGGGGAGCTGTTTTTT. As protein: CASRAGLAGARTGELFF.